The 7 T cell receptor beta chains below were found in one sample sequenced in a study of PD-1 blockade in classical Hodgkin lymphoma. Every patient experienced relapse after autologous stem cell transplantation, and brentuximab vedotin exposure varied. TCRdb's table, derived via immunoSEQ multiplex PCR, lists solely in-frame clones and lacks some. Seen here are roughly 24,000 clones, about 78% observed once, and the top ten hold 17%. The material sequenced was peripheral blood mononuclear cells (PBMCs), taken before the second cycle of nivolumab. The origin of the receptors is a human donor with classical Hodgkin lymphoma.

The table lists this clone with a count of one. CDR3 sequence: CATSRASGSGGETQYF. For the CDR3, the DNA is TGTGCCACCAGCAGAGCTAGCGGGAGCGGTGGAGAGACCCAGTACTTC. The V and J genes are TRBV15 and TRBJ2-5, with 10 bases lining up with TRBD2. Unmatched junction bases numbered 6, after V lost 1 base and J lost 4 bases. Germline CDR1 and CDR2: LNHNV and YYDKDF (reference sequence). The CDR3 is 16 amino acids.

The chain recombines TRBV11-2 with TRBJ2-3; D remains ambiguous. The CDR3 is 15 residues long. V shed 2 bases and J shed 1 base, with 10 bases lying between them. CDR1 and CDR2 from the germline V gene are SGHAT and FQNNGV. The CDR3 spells CASSLKIQGTDTQYF. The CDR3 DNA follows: TGTGCCAGCAGCTTAAAGATCCAGGGCACAGATACGCAGTATTTT.

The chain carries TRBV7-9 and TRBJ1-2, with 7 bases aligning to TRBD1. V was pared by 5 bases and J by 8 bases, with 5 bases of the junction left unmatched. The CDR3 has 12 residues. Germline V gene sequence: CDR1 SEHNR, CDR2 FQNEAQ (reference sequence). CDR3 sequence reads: CASSGPGGGYTF. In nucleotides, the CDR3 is TGTGCCAGCAGCGGACCAGGGGGGGGCTACACCTTC.

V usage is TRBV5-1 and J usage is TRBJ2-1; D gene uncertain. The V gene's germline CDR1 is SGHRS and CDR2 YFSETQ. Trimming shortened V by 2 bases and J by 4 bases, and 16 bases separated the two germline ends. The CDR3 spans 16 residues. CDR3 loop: CASSFGPGRMYNEQFF. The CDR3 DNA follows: TGCGCCAGCAGCTTCGGGCCTGGCCGAATGTACAATGAGCAGTTCTTC.

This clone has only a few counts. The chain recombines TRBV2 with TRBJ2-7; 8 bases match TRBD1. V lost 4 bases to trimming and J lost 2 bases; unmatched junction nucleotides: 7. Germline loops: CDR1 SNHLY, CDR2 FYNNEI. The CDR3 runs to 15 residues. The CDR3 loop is CASSAKLGQAYEQYF. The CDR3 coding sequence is TGTGCCAGCAGTGCCAAACTGGGACAGGCCTACGAGCAGTACTTC.

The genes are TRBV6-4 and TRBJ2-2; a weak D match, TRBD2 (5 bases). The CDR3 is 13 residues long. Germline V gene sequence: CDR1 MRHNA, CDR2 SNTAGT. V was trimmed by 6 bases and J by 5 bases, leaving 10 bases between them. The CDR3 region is CASSSGETGELFF. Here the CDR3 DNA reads TGTGCCAGCAGCTCCGGGGAAACCGGGGAGCTGTTTTTT.

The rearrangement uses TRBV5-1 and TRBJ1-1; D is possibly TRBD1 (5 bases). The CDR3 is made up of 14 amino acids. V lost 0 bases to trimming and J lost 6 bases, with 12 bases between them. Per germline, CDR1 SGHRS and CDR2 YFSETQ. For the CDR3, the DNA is TGCGCCAGCAGCTTGGGACCGGGGGTCGCTGAAGCTTTCTTT. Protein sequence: CASSLGPGVAEAFF.